The sample holds many counts of the clone carrying this TCR beta chain. Its matching antigen is unknown. This sample stems from a study of human T cells and chemical hapten exposure. Whole-study context: All through the approximately 23-week study, the scalp of each patient received diphenylcyclopropenone doses weekly. Patch tests put 0.01% DPC on the upper back, read at 6 days. Notes on the study in general: In comparison with controls, expanded TCRs gave rise to a significantly larger number of large CDR3 similarity clusters.

Time point: pre-sensitization, week 0. Documented treatment: therapeutic diphenylcyclopropenone sensitization with weekly scalp DPC. Each patch test followed a blood draw. TCRdb passed the RACE reads through MiXCR, listing each CDR3 protein once. This sample has 380,000 or so distinct CDR3 sequences, with roughly 6% found just once. The V gene's germline CDR1 is MNHEY and CDR2 SMNVEV (reference sequence). This CDR3 is built from 13 residues. Trimming pared 11 bases from V and 2 bases from J, leaving 13 bases between. The sequencing used whole blood, collected in connection with sensitization to the hapten diphenylcyclopropenone (DPC). This chain connects TRBV27 to TRBJ1-5; weak D call: TRBD1 (5 bases). The clonotype was recovered from a woman between 18 and 29 years old with alopecia areata. Some clones in this sample may be carry-over from other donors' samples. The CDR3 DNA reads as TGTGCCGCCAGCAGGGATCGCAATCAGCCCCAGCATTTT. Amino acid sequence: CAASRDRNQPQHF.